This note documents a single T cell receptor beta chain sequence. Its target antigen remains unknown. Within one base of it there is no much larger clone, and no base qualities were kept. CDR1 and CDR2 are drawn from the germline V gene: KGHSH, LQKENI. The CDR3 runs 16 residues from the cysteine to the phenylalanine. The read is trimmed to its CDR3 DNA, 48 bases read in frame from base 1. Between the V and J ends, shortened by 1 base and 2 bases respectively, the junction contains 13 bases. These data belong to a study of blood T cells in healthy people across ages (dated by TCRdb to about 2015). General notes on the study: In model experiments, roughly one uniquely barcoded TCR beta cDNA molecule per two T cells was captured by template switching. Using deep sequencing normalized with unique cDNA molecular identifiers, the study measured how TCR beta repertoire diversity changes with age. Donors were grouped into four age groups: young (average approximately 16 years), middle-aged (around 39), aged (over 55) and long-lived (82). To avoid experimental bias, donors of different ages were distributed randomly across sequencing lanes. Two additional independent replicas of 1 million unique cDNA reads from the same blood draw were analyzed for two donors (one aged 18 to 29 and one aged 80 or older). Paper-wide results and their limitations: Because profiling used bulk unsorted PBMCs, naive and antigen-experienced compartments could not be compared conclusively. As age increased, observed TCR beta diversity per million T cells dropped in a roughly linear way, and a significant reduction was already evident by age about 40. The percentage of naive T cells measured by flow cytometry correlated strongly with observed TCR beta diversity. The CMV infection status of donors was not known, potentially confounding age-related changes in expanded clonotypes. Total diversity estimates from one million sequenced T cells were considered lower bounds and underestimates. The long-lived group showed more naive CD4+ T cells, fewer expanded clones and increased TCR diversity than the aged group, suggesting age selection.

The method behind the library was 5' RACE. The second PCR ran for roughly 7 to 11 cycles and used a J-beta primer mix along with a sample-barcoded 5' primer. A unique molecular identifier was introduced onto each TCR beta cDNA molecule by a template-switch 5' adaptor carrying 12 random nucleotides. At least 3 million CDR3-containing paired-end reads were obtained from each sample. First-strand cDNA synthesis was performed from all RNA using the Mint cDNA synthesis kit, with priming by a TRBC-specific oligonucleotide. All cDNA was treated with uracil-DNA glycosylase and then went through a first 18-cycle PCR with the universal primers M1SS and BC2_uni_R. As for the authors' bioinformatics: Normalization of each sample was performed by random selection of 1 million high-quality reads, each carrying a distinct molecular identifier. Instead of being binned into consensus sequences, reads with shared molecular identifiers were discarded. CDR3 identification, clonotype clustering and error correction used MiTCR with a Q25 quality threshold and the strictest error-elimination algorithm. A nonparametric unseen species model with Euler transformation was used to estimate lower-bound total TCR beta diversity. TCRdb passed the public sequencing reads through fastp at Q25 and MiXCR, retaining productive beta sequences. Rows with a matching CDR3 protein are joined into one entry that keeps the most common DNA and genes. TCRdb's processing, not the authors', yielded these V and J calls. The sample profile shows fewer than 2,000,000 distinct CDR3 sequences; roughly two fifths of them were found once. The ten largest clones represent 20% to 25% of the sample.

The donors were some 36 Caucasian individuals from Russia, aged roughly 6 to 90 years, who were systemically healthy. About 9.1 milliliters of peripheral blood were collected from each donor into EDTA-treated Vacutainer tubes. Ficoll-Paque density-gradient centrifugation was used to isolate PBMCs, with at least 7 million per sample. Trizol reagent was used to extract total RNA from the PBMCs, yielding at least 6 micrograms per sample. For every donor, flow cytometry on a PBMC aliquot measured the percentage of naive CD45RAhigh/CD27high T cells. Sequenced input: blood. This TCR was recovered from a human donor in good health. The chain joins TRBV18 to TRBJ2-3; the D match is possibly TRBD1 or TRBD2, with 5 bases aligned in each. The DNA is as follows: TGTGCCAGCTCACCACTGGGACGGACGAACACAGATACGCAGTATTTT. It translates to CASSPLGRTNTDTQYF.